These T cell receptor beta chains were read from a single sample in a study of CD8+CD57+ T cells in acquired aplastic anemia. In TCRdb, the reads were re-called with MiXCR into one record per CDR3 protein. Of roughly 240,000 distinct CDR3 sequences listed, around 46% are singletons. Source material: sorted CD4+, CD8+, or CD8+CD57+ T cells (not recorded which) from PBMCs. The receptors were sampled from a human donor with aplastic anemia. Each CDR3 is given with its conserved first and last residue. Each record gives: clone size, J gene, D gene, V gene, CDR3 protein, CDR3 DNA. D genes are given only for firm matches. Expanded clones get a size class; other rows say once, few or many, or leave the size out.

>-|TRBJ2-3|-|TRBV20-1
CSASGELDTQYF
TGCAGTGCTTCCGGGGAACTTGATACGCAGTATTTT
>-|TRBJ2-2|-|TRBV2
CASSSNGQNTGELFF
TGTGCCAGCAGCTCTAATGGACAGAACACCGGGGAGCTGTTTTTT
>-|TRBJ1-3|-|TRBV9
CASSVVPGAGNTIYF
TGTGCCAGCAGCGTGGTCCCCGGGGCTGGAAACACCATATATTTT
>-|TRBJ2-3|TRBD2|TRBV9
CASSALGGAGEDTQYF
TGTGCCAGCAGCGCACTGGGGGGAGCGGGGGAGGATACGCAGTATTTT
>many|TRBJ1-2|-|TRBV6-5
CASSLSGVGYGYTF
TGTGCCAGCAGTTTATCTGGGGTGGGCTATGGCTACACCTTC
>many|TRBJ1-6|-|TRBV14
CASSQQFYNSPLHF
TGTGCCAGCAGCCAACAGTTCTATAATTCACCCCTCCACTTT
>-|TRBJ1-1|-|TRBV7-6
CASSLGIPKNTEAFF
TGTGCCAGCAGCCTAGGGATTCCAAAGAACACTGAAGCTTTCTTT
>many|TRBJ2-1|TRBD1|TRBV9
CASSGTGVRVYEQFF
TGTGCCAGCAGCGGTACAGGGGTCCGCGTCTATGAGCAGTTCTTC
>-|TRBJ2-2|TRBD2|TRBV30
CAWSRSLAGETRELFF
TGTGCCTGGAGTCGATCGCTAGCGGGAGAAACCAGGGAGCTGTTTTTT
>-|TRBJ1-1|-|TRBV7-9
CASSLEWGTEAFF
TGTGCCAGCAGCTTAGAATGGGGCACTGAAGCTTTCTTT
>-|TRBJ1-2|-|TRBV19
CASSPRGGYTF
TGTGCCAGTAGTCCTCGGGGTGGCTACACCTTC
>many|TRBJ2-2|-|TRBV6-5
CASSSSGMGTGELFF
TGTGCCAGCAGTTCGTCGGGCATGGGCACCGGGGAGCTGTTTTTT
>-|TRBJ1-6|-|TRBV24-1
CATSDRGTRDNF
TGTGCCACCAGTGACAGGGGTACCCGGGACAACTTT
>-|TRBJ1-1|-|TRBV2
CASRLGGYETGPGTEAFF
TGTGCCAGCAGATTGGGGGGATATGAAACAGGGCCGGGCACTGAAGCTTTCTTT
>-|TRBJ2-1|TRBD1|TRBV7-2
CASSLTGGMNEQFF
TGTGCCAGCAGCTTAACAGGGGGGATGAATGAGCAGTTCTTC
>many|TRBJ2-7|-|TRBV7-8
CASSSTDGTYEQYF
TGTGCCAGCAGCTCCACGGACGGGACCTACGAGCAGTACTTC
>once|TRBJ1-3|TRBD1|TRBV2
CASSGQGGSGNTIYF
TGTGCCAGCAGTGGACAGGGAGGCTCTGGAAACACCATATATTTT
>many|TRBJ2-7|TRBD2|TRBV19
CASSIKDRLAGAYEQYF
TGTGCCAGTAGTATCAAAGATCGACTAGCGGGAGCCTACGAGCAGTACTTC
>many|TRBJ2-5|TRBD1|TRBV7-9
CASSPGTGEETQYF
TGTGCCAGCAGCCCCGGGACAGGGGAAGAGACCCAGTACTTC
>-|TRBJ2-7|-|TRBV20-1
CSALFPGQTFYEQYF
TGCAGTGCCCTATTTCCGGGACAAACTTTCTACGAGCAGTACTTC
>-|TRBJ1-1|-|TRBV29-1
CSGVNTEAFF
TGCAGCGGGGTGAACACTGAAGCTTTCTTT
>-|TRBJ1-2|-|TRBV2
CARLKGTNYGYTF
TGTGCCAGGTTGAAAGGGACTAACTATGGCTACACCTTC
>few|TRBJ2-1|-|TRBV3-1
CASSQVWDYNEQFF
TGTGCCAGCAGCCAAGTCTGGGACTACAATGAGCAGTTCTTC
>-|TRBJ1-6|-|TRBV10-3
CAISDGGSPLHF
TGTGCCATCAGTGACGGGGGGTCACCCCTCCACTTT
>-|TRBJ2-2|TRBD1|TRBV6-2/TRBV6-3
CASSTGGNGELFF
TGTGCCAGCAGTACAGGGGGGAACGGGGAGCTGTTTTTT
>-|TRBJ1-2|TRBD1|TRBV7-3
CASSHLGQGVGYTF
TGTGCCAGCAGCCACCTTGGACAGGGTGTTGGCTACACCTTC
>many|TRBJ1-1|-|TRBV6-5
CASSRREATEAFF
TGTGCCAGCAGCCGCAGGGAAGCCACTGAAGCTTTCTTT
>-|TRBJ2-7|-|TRBV10-1
CASSDGQRAWEQYF
TGCGCCAGCAGTGATGGACAGAGGGCTTGGGAGCAGTACTTC
>-|TRBJ2-4|TRBD1|TRBV7-6
CASSFSPGQGSLNF
TGTGCCAGCAGCTTTTCTCCGGGACAGGGTTCCCTCAACTTC
>many|TRBJ1-1|-|TRBV10-3
CAISEDTEAFF
TGTGCCATCAGTGAAGACACTGAAGCTTTCTTT
>many|TRBJ2-5|-|TRBV4-3
CASSEQLARETQYF
TGCGCCAGCAGCGAACAACTAGCTAGAGAGACCCAGTACTTC
>-|TRBJ2-1|TRBD2|TRBV13
CASSLTSGDYNEQFF
TGTGCCAGCAGCTTAACTAGCGGGGACTACAATGAGCAGTTCTTC
>many|TRBJ2-7|TRBD2|TRBV6-5
CASSQAGDPYEQYF
TGTGCCAGCAGCCAAGCGGGAGACCCTTACGAGCAGTACTTC
>many|TRBJ1-5|-|TRBV27
CASSLSQPNQPQHF
TGTGCCAGCAGTTTATCCCAGCCGAATCAGCCCCAGCATTTT
>many|TRBJ1-5|-|TRBV7-8
CASSSANQPQHF
TGTGCCAGCAGCTCGGCGAATCAGCCCCAGCATTTT
>-|TRBJ2-3|-|TRBV20-1
CSAPAGLSDTQYF
TGCAGTGCGCCGGCGGGACTGTCAGATACGCAGTATTTT
>many|TRBJ2-5|-|TRBV6-1
CASSESTGNQETQYF
TGTGCCAGCAGTGAATCGACAGGCAACCAAGAGACCCAGTACTTC